In this sample, the clone carrying this TCR beta chain turned up once. Its specificity is not known. Clones were read by immunoSEQ multiplex PCR, and TCRdb kept only the in-frame ones, dropping some. The sample comprises 850,000 to 1,200,000 clones, approximately 68% of which are singletons, and about 1.5% rests with the top ten. Trimming removed 0 bases at V and 6 bases at J, with 11 bases between. The CDR3 consists of 14 residues. The germline gives CDR1 MGHRA, CDR2 YSYEKL. The source of the sample is a study of shared clonotypes between healthy human individuals. Study-wide results and limits: With few donors, the genetic and exposure-history diversity represented was limited. It was only blood that was sampled, and tissue repertoires likely differ.

The genes are TRBV4-1 and TRBJ1-1, with no clear D. This clonotype originated in a man younger than 30 in good health. Source material: memory CD4+ T cells sorted from blood. The subset was: CD45RA-negative fraction. The CDR3 here is CASSQEFSGPEAFF. The CDR3 DNA follows: TGCGCCAGCAGCCAAGAGTTTTCCGGTCCTGAAGCTTTCTTT.